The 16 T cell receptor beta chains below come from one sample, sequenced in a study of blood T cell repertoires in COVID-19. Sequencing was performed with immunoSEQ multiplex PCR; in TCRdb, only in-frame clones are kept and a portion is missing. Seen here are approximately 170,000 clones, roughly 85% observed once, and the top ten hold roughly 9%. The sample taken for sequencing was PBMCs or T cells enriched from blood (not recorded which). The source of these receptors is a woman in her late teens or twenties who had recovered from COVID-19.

The CDR3 region is CASKGVGRTGTVYSNQPQHF. The CDR3 bases are TGCGCCAGCAAAGGGGTCGGCCGGACCGGGACAGTCTATAGCAATCAGCCCCAGCATTTT. The chain couples TRBV10-1 to TRBJ1-5; 7 bases fit TRBD1. Per the germline V gene, CDR1 is WNHNN and CDR2 is SYGVQD (reference sequence). The junction had 21 bases not matched to a gene; V was cut back by 7 bases and J by 0 bases. The CDR3 has 20 amino acids.

CDR3 coding DNA: TGCGCCAGCAGCTCCCGAGAGGATCCGTATCAGCCCCAGCATTTT. It yields the protein CASSSREDPYQPQHF. The chain has TRBV4-1 and TRBJ1-5; D ambiguous. V was clipped by 5 bases and J by 5 bases, with 16 bases between them. This CDR3 region has 15 residues. Germline V gene sequence: CDR1 MGHRA, CDR2 YSYEKL.

The CDR3 nucleotides are TGTGCCTCCAAAATGGGGGGGGACGGCAATCAGCCCCAGCATTTT. Its protein is CASKMGGDGNQPQHF. The chain has TRBV7-9 and TRBJ1-5; D possibly corresponds to TRBD1 (5 bases). V was pared by 11 bases and J by 2 bases, with 19 bases between. The germline V gene has CDR1 SEHNR and CDR2 FQNEAQ (reference sequence). The CDR3 is 15 amino acids.

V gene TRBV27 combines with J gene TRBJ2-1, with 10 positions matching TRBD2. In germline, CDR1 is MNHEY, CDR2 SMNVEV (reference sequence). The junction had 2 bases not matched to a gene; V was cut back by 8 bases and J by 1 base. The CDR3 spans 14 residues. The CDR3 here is CASGTSESYNEQFF. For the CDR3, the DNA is TGTGCCAGCGGGACTAGCGAATCCTACAATGAGCAGTTCTTC.

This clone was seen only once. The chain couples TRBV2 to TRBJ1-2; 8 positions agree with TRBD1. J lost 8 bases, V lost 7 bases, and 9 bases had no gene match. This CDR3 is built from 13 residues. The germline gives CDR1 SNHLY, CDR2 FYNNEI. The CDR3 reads CASISDRDRGYTF. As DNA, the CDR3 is TGTGCCAGCATTTCGGACAGGGACCGGGGCTACACCTTC.

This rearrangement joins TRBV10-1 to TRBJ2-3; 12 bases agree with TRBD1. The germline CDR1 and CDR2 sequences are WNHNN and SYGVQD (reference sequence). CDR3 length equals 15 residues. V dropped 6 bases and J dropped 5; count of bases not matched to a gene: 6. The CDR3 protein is CASSTGTGGRDTQYF. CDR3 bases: TGCGCCAGCAGCACCGGGACAGGGGGCAGAGATACGCAGTATTTT.

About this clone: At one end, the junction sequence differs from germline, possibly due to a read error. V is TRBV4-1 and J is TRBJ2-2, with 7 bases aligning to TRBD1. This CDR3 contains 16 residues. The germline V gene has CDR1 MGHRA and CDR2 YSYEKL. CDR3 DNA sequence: TGCGCCAGCAGACAAGAAGGGGGCTCGAACACCGGGGAGCTGTTTTTT. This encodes CASRQEGGSNTGELFF.

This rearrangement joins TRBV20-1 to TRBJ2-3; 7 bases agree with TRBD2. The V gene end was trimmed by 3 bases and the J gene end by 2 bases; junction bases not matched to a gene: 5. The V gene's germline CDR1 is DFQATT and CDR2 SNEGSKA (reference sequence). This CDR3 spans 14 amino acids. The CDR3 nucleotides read TGCAGTGCTAGTTTCCTAGCGGTCACAGATACGCAGTATTTT. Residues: CSASFLAVTDTQYF.

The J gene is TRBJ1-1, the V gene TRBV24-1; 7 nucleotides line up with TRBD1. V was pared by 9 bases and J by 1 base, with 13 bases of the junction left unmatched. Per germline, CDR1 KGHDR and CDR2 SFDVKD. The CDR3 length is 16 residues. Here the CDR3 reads CATQRLAGQRNTEAFF. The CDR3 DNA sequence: TGTGCCACCCAAAGATTGGCGGGACAGAGGAACACTGAAGCTTTCTTT.

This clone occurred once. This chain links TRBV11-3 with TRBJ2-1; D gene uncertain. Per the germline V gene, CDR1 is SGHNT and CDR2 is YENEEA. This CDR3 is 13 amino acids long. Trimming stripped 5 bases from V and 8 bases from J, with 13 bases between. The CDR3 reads CASSPQTTDEQFF. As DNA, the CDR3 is TGTGCCAGCAGCCCTCAAACTACGGATGAGCAGTTCTTC.

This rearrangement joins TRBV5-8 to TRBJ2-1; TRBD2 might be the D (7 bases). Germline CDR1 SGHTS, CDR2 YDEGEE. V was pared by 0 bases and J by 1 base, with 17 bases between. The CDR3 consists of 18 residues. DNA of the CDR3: TGTGCCAGCAGCTTGGTTTTTGGCGGGGGCGATTCCTACAATGAGCAGTTCTTC. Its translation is CASSLVFGGGDSYNEQFF.

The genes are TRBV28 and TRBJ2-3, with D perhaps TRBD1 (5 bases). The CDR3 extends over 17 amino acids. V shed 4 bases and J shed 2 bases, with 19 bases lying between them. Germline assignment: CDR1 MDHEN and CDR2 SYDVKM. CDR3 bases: TGTGCCAGCAGTTCCCCAGGGCGATGGAAGAACACAGATACGCAGTATTTT. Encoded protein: CASSSPGRWKNTDTQYF.

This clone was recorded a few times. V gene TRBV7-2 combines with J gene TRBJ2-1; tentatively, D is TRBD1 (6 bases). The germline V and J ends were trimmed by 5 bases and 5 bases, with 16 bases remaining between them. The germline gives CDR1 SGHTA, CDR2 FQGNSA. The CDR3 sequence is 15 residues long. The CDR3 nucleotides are TGTGCCAGCAGCCTCGACAGGCGGTCCAACAATGAGCAGTTCTTC. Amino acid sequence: CASSLDRRSNNEQFF.

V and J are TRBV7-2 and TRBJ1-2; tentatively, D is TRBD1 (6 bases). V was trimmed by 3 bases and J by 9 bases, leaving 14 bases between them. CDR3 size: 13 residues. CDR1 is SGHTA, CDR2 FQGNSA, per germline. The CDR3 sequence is CASSFSSTGRYTF. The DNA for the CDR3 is TGTGCCAGCAGCTTTTCATCGACAGGCCGCTACACCTTC.

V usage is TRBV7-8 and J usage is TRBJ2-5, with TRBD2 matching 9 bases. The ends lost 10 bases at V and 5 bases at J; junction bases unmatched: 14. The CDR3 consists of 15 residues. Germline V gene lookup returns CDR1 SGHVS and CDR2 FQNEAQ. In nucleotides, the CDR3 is TGTGCCATTGGGTGGCGGGGGGGCCTTCTTGAGACCCAGTACTTC. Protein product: CAIGWRGGLLETQYF.

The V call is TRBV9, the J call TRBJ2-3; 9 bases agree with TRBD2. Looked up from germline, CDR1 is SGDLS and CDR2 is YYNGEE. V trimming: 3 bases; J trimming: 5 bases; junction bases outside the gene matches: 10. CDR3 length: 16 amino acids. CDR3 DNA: TGTGCCAGCAGCGCTAGCGGGAACAACCGGGGAGATACGCAGTATTTT. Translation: CASSASGNNRGDTQYF.